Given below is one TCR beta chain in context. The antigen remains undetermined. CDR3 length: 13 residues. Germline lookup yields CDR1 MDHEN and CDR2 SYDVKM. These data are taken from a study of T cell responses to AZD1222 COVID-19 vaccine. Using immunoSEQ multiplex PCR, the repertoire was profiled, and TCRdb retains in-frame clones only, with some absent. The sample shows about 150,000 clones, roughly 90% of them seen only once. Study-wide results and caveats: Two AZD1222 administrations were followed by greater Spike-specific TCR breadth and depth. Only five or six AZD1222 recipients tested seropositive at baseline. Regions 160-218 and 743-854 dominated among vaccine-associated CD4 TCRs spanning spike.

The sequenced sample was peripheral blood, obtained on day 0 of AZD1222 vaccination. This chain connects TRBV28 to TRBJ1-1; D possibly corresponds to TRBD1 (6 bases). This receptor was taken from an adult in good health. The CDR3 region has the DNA TGTGTAACGGGGGGCTTGATCCGCACTGAAGCTTTCTTT. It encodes CVTGGLIRTEAFF.